Shown below are 28 T cell receptor beta chains from a single sample sequenced in a study of beta chain features in type 1 diabetes. Notes on the study in general: Moderate but significant shortening of TCRB CDR3s was recorded in all four CD4+ subsets from Type 1 diabetes patients.

These TCRs are of unknown antigen specificity. As every portion of the isolated RNA was reverse transcribed, the sequencing read expressed TCRB transcripts. Clones were sequenced by immunoSEQ multiplex PCR, and TCRdb holds only the in-frame ones, with some missing. Here the sample spans about 150,000 clones, approximately 8% being singletons. Sample: central memory CD4+ T cells from blood. The receptors were gathered from a man aged 18 to 29 with type 1 diabetes.

For the CDR3, the DNA is TGTGCTAGTGGTTTTGACAGCGTTACCTTGTATGGCTACACCTTC. This gives the protein CASGFDSVTLYGYTF. The chain employs TRBV12-5 and TRBJ1-2; D perhaps matches TRBD1 (5 bases). V was cut by 3 bases and J by 5 bases, with 16 bases left in between. Germline CDR1 reads LGHNT; CDR2 reads FRNRAP. This CDR3 contains 15 residues. The whole variable domain, filled in from reference TRBV12-5 and TRBJ1-2, reads DARVTQTPRHKVTEMGQEVTMRCQPILGHNTVFWYRQTMMQGLELLAYFRNRAPLDDSGMPKDRFSAEMPDATLATLKIQPSEPRDSAVYFCASGFDSVTLYGYTFGSGTRLTVV.

The chain has TRBV4-3 and TRBJ1-2; the D gene is possibly TRBD1 (5 bases). The germline V and J ends were trimmed by 1 base and 3 bases, with 9 bases remaining between them. The germline CDR1 and CDR2 sequences are LGHNA and YSLEER. The CDR3 has 14 amino acids. The CDR3 DNA reads as TGCGCCAGCAGCCAAGGAGACAGTTACTATGGCTACACCTTC. Its translation: CASSQGDSYYGYTF.

V is TRBV28 and J is TRBJ2-7, with D possibly TRBD1 on 6 matching bases. The germline V gene encodes CDR1 MDHEN and CDR2 SYDVKM. The V end lost 6 bases, the J end lost 9 bases, and 18 bases lay between the germline ends. The CDR3 is 13 amino acids. In DNA, the CDR3 is TGTGCCAGCAGCCCCACAGGGTGGCAAGGGCAGTACTTC. Translated, it gives CASSPTGWQGQYF.

The sample holds many counts of this clone. In DNA form, the CDR3 reads TGTGCCAGCAGTTTACCCCACGAGGAAAAACTGTTTTTT. Amino acids: CASSLPHEEKLFF. The chain recombines TRBV28 with TRBJ1-4, with no clear D. This CDR3 contains 13 residues. Germline V gene lookup returns CDR1 MDHEN and CDR2 SYDVKM. Trimming pared 2 bases from V and 8 bases from J, leaving 9 bases between.

This clone was observed a handful of times. This sequence joins TRBV5-6 and TRBJ1-1; 7 positions agree with TRBD1. The CDR3 has 13 residues. Germline values: CDR1 SGHDT, CDR2 YYEEEE. Losses at the gene ends were 3 bases for V and 9 bases for J; bases not matched to a gene: 8. The CDR3 spells CASSSGTALQAFF. CDR3 DNA sequence: TGTGCCAGCAGCTCCGGGACAGCCCTTCAAGCTTTCTTT.

This clone was counted between two and nine times. The rearrangement uses TRBV6-6 and TRBJ1-6; 9 bases agree with TRBD1. The V and J ends lost 6 bases and 7 bases, in that order; junction bases with no gene match: 7. CDR1 is MNHNY, CDR2 SVGAGI, per germline (reference sequence). This CDR3 is 15 amino acids long. The CDR3 DNA sequence: TGTGCCAGCAGCTCGGACAGGGGTGGCAATTCACCCCTCCACTTT. Protein sequence: CASSSDRGGNSPLHF.

J is TRBJ2-5 and V is TRBV14, with D perhaps matching TRBD2 (5 bases). The CDR3 sequence is 13 residues long. Trimming cost V 0 bases and J 7 bases, with 9 bases left between them. Germline values: CDR1 SGHDN, CDR2 FVKESK. The CDR3, as DNA: TGTGCCAGCAGCCAAGAACGCCGGGGGACCCAGTACTTC. Its protein product is CASSQERRGTQYF.

This clone turned up a few times. The chain is built from TRBV2 and TRBJ1-2, with TRBD1 as a possible D gene (5 bases). V was shortened by 8 bases and J by 4 bases, with 8 bases between the two germline ends. Germline CDR1 and CDR2: SNHLY and FYNNEI. This CDR3 spans 11 amino acids. CDR3 coding DNA: TGTGCCAGCGGGACTCTCTATGGCTACACCTTC. Translation: CASGTLYGYTF. The full variable domain, completed using reference TRBV2 and TRBJ1-2, is EPEVTQTPSHQVTQMGQEVILRCVPISNHLYFYWYRQILGQKVEFLVSFYNNEISEKSEIFDDQFSVERPDGSNFTLKIRSTKLEDSAMYFCASGTLYGYTFGSGTRLTVV.

This clone has a handful of counts. The chain combines TRBV11-2 with TRBJ2-3, with D possibly matching TRBD1 (6 bases). The V end was cut by 2 bases, the J end by 2 bases, with 17 bases between. The germline V gene encodes CDR1 SGHAT and CDR2 FQNNGV. There are 17 residues in the CDR3. The CDR3 spells CASSLRLDSPITDTQYF. The CDR3 DNA is TGTGCCAGCAGCTTACGGCTGGACAGCCCTATCACAGATACGCAGTATTTT.

This sequence joins TRBV7-8 and TRBJ1-2; 7 bases align to TRBD1. The CDR3 consists of 14 residues. Trimming at V came to 5 bases and at J to 4 bases, leaving 7 bases not matched to a gene. In germline, CDR1 is SGHVS, CDR2 FQNEAQ. The CDR3 spells CASSTRTGPYGYTF. The CDR3 DNA is TGTGCCAGCAGCACGCGGACAGGCCCCTATGGCTACACCTTC.

In nucleotides, the CDR3 is TGTGCCAGCAGTCGAACAGCTCTTGGGGCCAACGTCCTGACTTTC. Translated, it gives CASSRTALGANVLTF. This chain connects TRBV28 to TRBJ2-6, with unresolved D. The ends were cut back, 5 bases at V and 3 bases at J, with 11 bases in the middle. The CDR3 totals 15 residues. Looked up from germline, CDR1 is MDHEN and CDR2 is SYDVKM.

The chain couples TRBV30 to TRBJ2-1, with a tentative D call TRBD2 (5 bases). V was trimmed by 2 bases and J by 6 bases, leaving 11 bases between them. This CDR3 comprises 13 residues. In germline, CDR1 is GTSNPN, CDR2 SVGIG (reference sequence). The CDR3 DNA reads TGTGCCTGGAGTAGCGGTATGGGCAATGAGCAGTTCTTC. Residues: CAWSSGMGNEQFF.

The chain uses TRBV5-1 and TRBJ2-5, with D tentatively TRBD2 (6 bases). The V gene's germline CDR1 is SGHRS and CDR2 YFSETQ. V lost 3 bases and J lost 5, with 14 bases in between. This CDR3 comprises 14 residues. The CDR3, as DNA: TGCGCCAGCAGCTCAAACTCCGGAGGGGAGACCCAGTACTTC. Translating it yields CASSSNSGGETQYF.

This sequence joins TRBV5-1 and TRBJ2-6; no reliable D call. Germline-derived CDR1 and CDR2 are SGHRS and YFSETQ. Deletions cut 3 bases from V and 0 bases from J, with 10 bases between. This CDR3 is 16 amino acids long. CDR3 sequence (DNA): TGCGCCAGCAGCTCCCAGGTCGGCTCTGGGGCCAACGTCCTGACTTTC. Amino acids: CASSSQVGSGANVLTF. Based on the CDR3 plus reference TRBV5-1 and TRBJ2-6, the full variable domain is KAGVTQTPRYLIKTRGQQVTLSCSPISGHRSVSWYQQTPGQGLQFLFEYFSETQRNKGNFPGRFSGRQFSNSRSEMNVSTLELGDSALYLCASSSQVGSGANVLTFGAGSRLTVL.

The V and J genes are TRBV19 and TRBJ2-3, with TRBD2 as a possible D gene (5 bases). Looked up from germline, CDR1 is LNHDA and CDR2 is SQIVND (reference sequence). The CDR3 is made up of 14 amino acids. V dropped 8 bases and J dropped 7 bases, with 19 bases sitting between them. CDR3 coding DNA: TGTGCCAGTCCAAGAGAGGGCCCGGGATATACGCAGTATTTT. This encodes CASPREGPGYTQYF.

This clone was seen a few times. The gene calls are TRBV4-3 and TRBJ2-3; TRBD2 matches 9 bases. Germline V gives CDR1 LGHNA, CDR2 YSLEER. The CDR3 is 15 amino acids. V was clipped by 4 bases and J by 3 bases; unmatched bases: 5. This CDR3 reads CASSRGLALTDTQYF. The CDR3 nucleotides read TGCGCCAGCAGCCGCGGACTAGCGTTAACAGATACGCAGTATTTT.

This clone was seen a handful of times. The V call is TRBV7-9, the J call TRBJ1-4; possibly TRBD1 for D (5 bases). The ends were cut back, 2 bases at V and 5 bases at J, with 9 bases in the middle. Germline assignment: CDR1 SEHNR and CDR2 FQNEAQ (reference sequence). This CDR3 is 14 amino acids long. The DNA of the CDR3 is TGTGCCAGCAGCTTACCAGGGTTGAATGAAAAACTGTTTTTT. It yields the protein CASSLPGLNEKLFF.

There are a few counts of this clone. V is TRBV29-1 and J is TRBJ1-1, with D hard to call. V shed 7 bases and J shed 4 bases, with 16 bases lying between them. The V gene's germline CDR1 is SQVTM and CDR2 ANQGSEA. The CDR3 runs 13 residues. The CDR3 DNA follows: TGCAGCGCCCAGACCGGGAGGTTCACTGAAGCTTTCTTT. The encoded protein is CSAQTGRFTEAFF.

The rearrangement links TRBV10-3 to TRBJ2-1; 9 bases fit TRBD2. The CDR3 length is 15 residues. The germline gives CDR1 ENHRY, CDR2 SYGVKD. V shed 6 bases, J shed 2 bases, and the junction held 5 bases outside the gene matches. The chain's CDR3 is CAISFSGGTYNEQFF. The CDR3 nucleotides read TGTGCCATCAGCTTTAGCGGGGGAACCTACAATGAGCAGTTCTTC.

V usage is TRBV5-1 and J usage is TRBJ2-7; TRBD2 might be the D (5 bases). This CDR3 region has 16 residues. V gave up 0 bases and J gave up 5 bases, with 18 bases separating them. The V gene's germline CDR1 is SGHRS and CDR2 YFSETQ. The CDR3 nucleotides are TGCGCCAGCAGCTTGGTAACGGGGAAGATGGGCGACGAGCAGTACTTC. This translates into CASSLVTGKMGDEQYF.

This clone turned up a few times. The rearrangement links TRBV10-3 to TRBJ1-1, with D maybe TRBD1 (5 bases). This CDR3 region has 14 residues. Trimming took off 6 bases at V and 4 bases at J, with 15 bases between the two ends. Germline values: CDR1 ENHRY, CDR2 SYGVKD. The CDR3 DNA follows: TGTGCCATCAGGTCCCCGGACCAGGGCACTGAAGCTTTCTTT. This encodes CAIRSPDQGTEAFF.

The chain joins TRBV15 to TRBJ2-4; 9 nucleotides match TRBD2. Germline V gene data show CDR1 as LNHNV and CDR2 as YYDKDF (reference sequence). V was pared by 1 base and J by 7 bases, with 8 bases of the junction left unmatched. This CDR3 contains 16 residues. CDR3 bases: TGTGCCACCAGCAGAGGCTTAGCGGGGGCCACGAACATTCAGTACTTC. Translation gives CATSRGLAGATNIQYF.

The chain combines TRBV29-1 with TRBJ2-1; 11 positions agree with TRBD2. V was clipped by 6 bases and J by 7 bases; unmatched bases: 8. Germline assignment: CDR1 SQVTM and CDR2 ANQGSEA. The CDR3 covers 14 residues. In DNA form, the CDR3 reads TGCAGCGTCGATAGCGGGGGGGCTAGGAATGAGCAGTTCTTC. Translated, it gives CSVDSGGARNEQFF.

The rearrangement joins TRBV6-8 to TRBJ2-1, with TRBD2 matching 12 bases. Per the germline V gene, CDR1 is MNHGY and CDR2 is SAAAGT. The CDR3 length is 17 residues. J lost 4 bases, V lost 3 bases, and 7 bases had no gene match. As DNA, the CDR3 is TGTGCCAGCAGTTATGCCGCACTAGCGGGGGGATACAATGAGCAGTTCTTC. This sequence encodes CASSYAALAGGYNEQFF.

The rearrangement joins TRBV18 to TRBJ1-2; the D is unclear. The CDR3 runs to 14 residues. Trimming took off 6 bases at V and 6 bases at J, with 17 bases between the two ends. Germline V CDR1 and CDR2: KGHSH, LQKENI. The CDR3 region is CASSQTPGSDGYTF. The CDR3 nucleotides are TGTGCCAGCTCGCAAACCCCGGGGTCGGATGGCTACACCTTC.

J is TRBJ1-1 and V is TRBV5-1, with TRBD1 matching over 8 bases. This CDR3 region has 17 residues. Germline V gene data show CDR1 as SGHRS and CDR2 as YFSETQ. V lost 1 base to trimming and J lost 5 bases; unmatched junction nucleotides: 13. CDR3 sequence reads: CASSLLFAQGALTEAFF. CDR3 in DNA: TGCGCCAGCAGCTTGTTGTTTGCCCAGGGGGCGCTTACTGAAGCTTTCTTT.

This clone was detected ten times or more. The V gene is TRBV29-1, the J gene TRBJ1-1; a weak D match, TRBD1 (5 bases). Germline V gene lookup returns CDR1 SQVTM and CDR2 ANQGSEA. The germline V and J ends were trimmed by 4 bases and 1 base, with 10 bases remaining between them. The CDR3 totals 13 residues. CDR3 sequence: CSVALQENTEAFF. CDR3 in DNA: TGCAGCGTTGCCTTACAGGAGAACACTGAAGCTTTCTTT.

J is TRBJ2-4 and V is TRBV5-6, with 7 bases lining up with TRBD1. CDR3 length: 16 residues. The V and J ends lost 4 bases and 7 bases, in that order; junction bases with no gene match: 14. The V gene's germline CDR1 is SGHDT and CDR2 YYEEEE. CDR3 bases: TGTGCCAGCAGCCTGCGGACAGGCTTCATAGGGAACATTCAGTACTTC. It encodes CASSLRTGFIGNIQYF.